This TCR beta chain was recovered during a study of identifying expanded T cells in peripheral blood. No infections or other immune events were documented during collection. Study-wide findings and caveats: Differentially abundant clones: roughly 1.3 between replicates, about 15 at around 14 days, roughly 18 at four. Variance in clone template counts between approximately two-week samples significantly increased with total template count across all healthy donors.

This CDR3 comprises 13 residues. The germline gives CDR1 SGHTA, CDR2 FQGNSA. V shed 5 bases and J shed 9 bases, with 13 bases lying between them. Turning to this clone: Its matching antigen is unknown.

Profiled with immunoSEQ multiplex PCR; TCRdb holds only in-frame clones, not every one. This sample has around 50,000 clones, with over 85% found just once. What was sequenced was blood. The clonotype originates from a person between 18 and 69 years old in good health. The chain is built from TRBV7-2 and TRBJ2-2, with D perhaps assigned TRBD1 or TRBD2 (5 bases each). CDR3 region: CASSLGWGRELFF. DNA of the CDR3: TGTGCCAGCAGCCTGGGATGGGGGAGGGAGCTGTTTTTT.